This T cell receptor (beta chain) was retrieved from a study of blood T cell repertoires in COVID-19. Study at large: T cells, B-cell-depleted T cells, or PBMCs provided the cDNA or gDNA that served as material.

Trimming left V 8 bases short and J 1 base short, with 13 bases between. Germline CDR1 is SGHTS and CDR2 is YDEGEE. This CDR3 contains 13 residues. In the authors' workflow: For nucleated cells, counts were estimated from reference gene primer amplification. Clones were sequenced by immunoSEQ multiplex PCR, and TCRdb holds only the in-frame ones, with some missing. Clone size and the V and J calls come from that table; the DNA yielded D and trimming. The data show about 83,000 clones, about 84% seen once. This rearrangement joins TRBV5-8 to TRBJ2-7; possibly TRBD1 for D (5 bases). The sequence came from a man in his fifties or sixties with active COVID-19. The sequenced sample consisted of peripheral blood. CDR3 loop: CASLGADSYEQYF. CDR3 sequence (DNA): TGTGCCAGTCTAGGGGCAGATTCCTACGAGCAGTACTTC. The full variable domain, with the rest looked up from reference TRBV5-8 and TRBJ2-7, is EAGVTQSPTHLIKTRGQQATLRCSPISGHTSVYWYQQALGLGLQFLLWYDEGEERNRGNFPPRFSGRQFPNYSSELNVNALELEDSALYLCASLGADSYEQYFGPGTRLTVT.